Listed below are T cell receptor beta chains from one sample, sequenced in a study of healthy donors' naive CD4 and CD8 T cells. Each CDR3 protein gets one entry after TCRdb re-called the reads with MiXCR. The sample yields some 190,000 distinct CDR3 sequences, around 70% seen once. Sequencing was performed on naive CD4+ and CD8+ T cells sorted from blood, pooled from several donors. The receptor source for this set is a pool of human donors in good health; the sample pools cells from several healthy donors. Both conserved end residues are part of each CDR3. D genes are given only for firm matches.

v_call: TRBV5-5; j_call: TRBJ1-2; d_call: TRBD1; cdr3_aa: CASSLGQGANYGYTF
v_call: TRBV5-1; j_call: TRBJ2-2; d_call: .; cdr3_aa: CASSLANIGAGELFF
v_call: TRBV5-6; j_call: TRBJ2-3; d_call: .; cdr3_aa: CASSLDGPSTDTQYF
v_call: TRBV29-1; j_call: TRBJ1-2; d_call: .; cdr3_aa: CSVTSVAAQRDYTF
v_call: TRBV19; j_call: TRBJ2-7; d_call: .; cdr3_aa: CASSIGGQGGGEQYF
v_call: TRBV29-1; j_call: TRBJ2-1; d_call: .; cdr3_aa: CSAWSAGTYNEQFF
v_call: TRBV19; j_call: TRBJ2-1; d_call: .; cdr3_aa: CASSTSHTLSSYNEQFF
v_call: TRBV6-5; j_call: TRBJ2-7; d_call: .; cdr3_aa: CASSYSSGEAINYEQYF
v_call: TRBV10-3; j_call: TRBJ1-1; d_call: .; cdr3_aa: CAISEGVTEAFF
v_call: TRBV29-1; j_call: TRBJ2-7; d_call: .; cdr3_aa: CSVVKGPTNNEQYF
v_call: TRBV29-1; j_call: TRBJ2-3; d_call: .; cdr3_aa: CSVPTGGRTDTQYF
v_call: TRBV6-5; j_call: TRBJ2-5; d_call: .; cdr3_aa: CASSTDLTETQYF
v_call: TRBV11-1; j_call: TRBJ2-7; d_call: .; cdr3_aa: CASSLGPVYEQYF
v_call: TRBV29-1; j_call: TRBJ2-1; d_call: .; cdr3_aa: CSGEATYNEQFF